This section outlines one T cell receptor (beta chain) sequence together with its context. This clonotype was observed a handful of times. This receptor's antigen is unknown. No per-base quality is available; no much larger clone lies one base away. This sample was included in a study of CD8 T cells in ankylosing spondylitis (TCRdb year 2017). For the wider study: The study set out to find disease-linked TCR variants by profiling T cell receptor beta repertoires in ankylosing spondylitis patients and healthy donors. The full study cohort was made up of approximately 24 ankylosing spondylitis patients and about a hundred healthy donors. Peripheral blood was sampled, and synovial fluid was also collected from ankylosing spondylitis patients. Study-level results and caveats: Some TCR beta motif variants had previously been reported in synovial fluid and blood of reactive arthritis patients, which suggested common disease-initiation mechanisms. A CD8+ phenotype was shown by the disease-linked clones, which were found at relatively low frequencies in peripheral blood. Blood from ankylosing spondylitis patients appeared to be characterized by a TCR beta motif made up of under ten highly homologous amino acid variants. The disease-linked clones were reported to be significantly enriched in matched synovial fluid samples from ankylosing spondylitis patients.

Sequencing was performed on an Illumina HiSeq 2500. Quantitative 5'-RACE with molecular barcodes was used to prepare TCR beta libraries. Regarding the original processing steps: Disease-linked TCR variants were identified with a new computational method built on a probabilistic model of VDJ rearrangement. The public reads were reanalyzed by TCRdb: fastp trimming at Q25, MiXCR alignment, in-frame beta chains only. When rows share a CDR3 protein, they turn into one entry using the most common DNA and genes. The V and J calls follow TCRdb's processing rather than the paper's. For this sample the table gives 390,000 or so distinct CDR3 sequences, of which 20% to 25% were detected only once. The ten most abundant clones make up roughly a sixth of the sample. V has 6 bases trimmed and J has 4 bases trimmed; junction bases matching no gene number 12. Counted from cysteine to phenylalanine, this CDR3 has 17 amino acids. Only CDR3 DNA remains: 51 bases, in frame from the first base. Taken from the germline V gene, the CDR1 and CDR2 loops are SQVTM and ANQGSEA.

Sequenced input: blood, either unsorted or a sorted T cell fraction (not recorded which). This sequence originates from a male donor with ankylosing spondylitis. The rearrangement joined TRBV29-1 to TRBJ2-3; 14 central bases correspond to TRBD2. The bases are TGCAGCGTCGAGGGGACTAGCGGGAGCGTGCGTCCAGATACGCAGTATTTT. Its translation reads: CSVEGTSGSVRPDTQYF.